This T cell receptor (beta chain) originates from a study of cytomegalovirus exposure and HLA in healthy donors. Overall study: An earlier analysis found roughly 100 million unique TCR beta sequences from approximately 190 million T cells. Study-wide findings and caveats: Productive status was seen about 90% or about 30% of the time for most TCR beta V segments in an earlier analysis. Reportedly, a later analysis found an Asian-associated ancestry cluster had fewer N-insertions than the approximately 670-donor mean. The CMV antigen specificity of a few CMV-associated chains was confirmed through in vitro analysis.

The study ran its PCR with 60 Vbeta and 13 Jbeta primers. The assay was immunoSEQ multiplex PCR, and TCRdb's table has in-frame clones only and misses some. This sample yields 35,000 to 45,000 clones, of which approximately 78% are seen a single time; approximately 3.2% belongs to the top ten. With 2 bases removed from V and 2 bases from J, the gap between germline ends came to 7 bases. Looked up from germline, CDR1 is SEHNR and CDR2 is FQNEAQ (reference sequence). The CDR3 consists of 13 residues. As concerns this clone: Its antigen is unknown.

This sequence originates from a woman under 40 in good health and CMV-seronegative. The source material was PBMCs. The rearrangement links TRBV7-9 to TRBJ2-7, with D possibly matching TRBD2 (5 bases). CDR3 sequence (DNA): TGTGCCAGCAGCTTAACAGCGGCCTACGAGCAGTACTTC. Its protein product is CASSLTAAYEQYF. Full variable domain (missing parts from reference TRBV7-9 and TRBJ2-7): DTGVSQNPRHKITKRGQNVTFRCDPISEHNRLYWYRQTLGQGPEFLTYFQNEAQLEKSRLLSDRFSAERPKGSFSTLEIQRTEQGDSAMYLCASSLTAAYEQYFGPGTRLTVT.